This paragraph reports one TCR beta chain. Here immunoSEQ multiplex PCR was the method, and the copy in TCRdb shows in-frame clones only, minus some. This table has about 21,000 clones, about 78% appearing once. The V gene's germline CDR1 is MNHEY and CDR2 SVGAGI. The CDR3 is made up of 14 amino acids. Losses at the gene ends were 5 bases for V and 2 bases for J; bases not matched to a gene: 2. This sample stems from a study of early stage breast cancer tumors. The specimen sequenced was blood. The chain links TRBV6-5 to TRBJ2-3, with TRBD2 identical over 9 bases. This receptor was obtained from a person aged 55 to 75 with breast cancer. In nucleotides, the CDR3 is TGTGCCAGCAGTGGCGGGGGGGTCACAGATACGCAGTATTTT. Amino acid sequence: CASSGGGVTDTQYF.